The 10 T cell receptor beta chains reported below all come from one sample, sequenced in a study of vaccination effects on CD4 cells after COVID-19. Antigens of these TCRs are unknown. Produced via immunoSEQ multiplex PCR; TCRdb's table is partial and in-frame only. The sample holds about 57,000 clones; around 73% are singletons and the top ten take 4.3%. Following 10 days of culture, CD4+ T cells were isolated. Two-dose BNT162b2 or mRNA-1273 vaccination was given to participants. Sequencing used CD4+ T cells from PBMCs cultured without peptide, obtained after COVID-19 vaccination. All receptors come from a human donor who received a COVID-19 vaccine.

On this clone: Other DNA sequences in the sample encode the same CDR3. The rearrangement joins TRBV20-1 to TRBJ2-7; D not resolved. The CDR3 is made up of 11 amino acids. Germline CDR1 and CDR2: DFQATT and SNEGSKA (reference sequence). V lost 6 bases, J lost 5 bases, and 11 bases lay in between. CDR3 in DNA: TGCAGTGCGCGGTCGGGCCACGAGCAGTACTTC. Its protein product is CSARSGHEQYF.

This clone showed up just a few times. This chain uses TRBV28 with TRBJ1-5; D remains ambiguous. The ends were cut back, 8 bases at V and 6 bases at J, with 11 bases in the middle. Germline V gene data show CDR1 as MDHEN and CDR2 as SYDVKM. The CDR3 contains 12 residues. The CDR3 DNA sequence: TGTGCCAGCCGCCCTGGAGGTCAGCCCCAGCATTTT. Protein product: CASRPGGQPQHF. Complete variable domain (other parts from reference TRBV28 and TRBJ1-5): DVKVTQSSRYLVKRTGEKVFLECVQDMDHENMFWYRQDPGLGLRLIYFSYDVKMKEKGDIPEGYSVSREKKERFSLILESASTNQTSMYLCASRPGGQPQHFGDGTRLSIL.

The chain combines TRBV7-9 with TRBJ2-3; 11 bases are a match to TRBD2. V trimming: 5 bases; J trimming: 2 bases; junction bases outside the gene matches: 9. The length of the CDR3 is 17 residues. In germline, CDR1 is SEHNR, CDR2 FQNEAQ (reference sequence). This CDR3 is CASSLSTSGDPTDTQYF. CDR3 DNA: TGTGCCAGCAGCCTATCGACTAGCGGGGACCCCACAGATACGCAGTATTTT.

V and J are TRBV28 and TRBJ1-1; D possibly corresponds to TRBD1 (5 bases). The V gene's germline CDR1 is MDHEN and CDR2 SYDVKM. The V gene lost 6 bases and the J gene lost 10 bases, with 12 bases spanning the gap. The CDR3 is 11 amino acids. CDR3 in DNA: TGTGCCAGCAGCGGGGGGTATGGAGCTTTCTTT. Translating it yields CASSGGYGAFF.

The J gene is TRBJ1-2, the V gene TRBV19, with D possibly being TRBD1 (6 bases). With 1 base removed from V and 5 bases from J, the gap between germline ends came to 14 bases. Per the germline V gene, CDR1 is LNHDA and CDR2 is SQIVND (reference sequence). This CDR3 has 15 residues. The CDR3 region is CASSIGIGQPYGYTF. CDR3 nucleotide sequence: TGTGCCAGTAGTATAGGAATCGGACAGCCTTATGGCTACACCTTC.

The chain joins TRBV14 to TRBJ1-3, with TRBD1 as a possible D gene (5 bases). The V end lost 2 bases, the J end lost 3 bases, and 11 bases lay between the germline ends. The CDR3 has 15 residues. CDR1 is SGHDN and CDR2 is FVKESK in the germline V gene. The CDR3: CASSQHGGYGNTIYF. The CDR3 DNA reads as TGTGCCAGCAGCCAACACGGGGGGTATGGAAACACCATATATTTT.

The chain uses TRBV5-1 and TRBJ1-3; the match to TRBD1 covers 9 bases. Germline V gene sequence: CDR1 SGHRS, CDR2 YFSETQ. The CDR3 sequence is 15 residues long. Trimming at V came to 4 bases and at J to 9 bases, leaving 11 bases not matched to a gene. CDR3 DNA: TGCGCCAGCAGCAGGGGACAGGGAGCAGGCAGCACCATATATTTT. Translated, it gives CASSRGQGAGSTIYF.

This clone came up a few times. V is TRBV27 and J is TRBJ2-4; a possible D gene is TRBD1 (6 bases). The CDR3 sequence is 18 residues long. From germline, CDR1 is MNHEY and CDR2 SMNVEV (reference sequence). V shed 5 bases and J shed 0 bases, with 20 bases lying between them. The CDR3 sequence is CASSPQGTSALAKNIQYF. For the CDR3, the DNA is TGTGCCAGCAGTCCTCAGGGGACCAGCGCCCTAGCCAAAAACATTCAGTACTTC.

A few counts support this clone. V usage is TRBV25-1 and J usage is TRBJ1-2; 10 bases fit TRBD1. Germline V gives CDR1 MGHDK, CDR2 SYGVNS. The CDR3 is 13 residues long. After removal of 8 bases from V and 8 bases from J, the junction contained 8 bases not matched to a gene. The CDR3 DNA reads TGTGCCAGCGTAGGCGACAGGGGGCAAGGCTACACCTTC. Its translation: CASVGDRGQGYTF.

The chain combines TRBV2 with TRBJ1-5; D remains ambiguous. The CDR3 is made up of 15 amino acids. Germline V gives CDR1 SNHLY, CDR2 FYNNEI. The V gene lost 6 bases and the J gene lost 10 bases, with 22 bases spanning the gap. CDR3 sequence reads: CASSLEGRTLNPQHF. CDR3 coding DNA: TGTGCCAGCAGCCTTGAGGGCAGGACCCTTAACCCCCAGCATTTT.